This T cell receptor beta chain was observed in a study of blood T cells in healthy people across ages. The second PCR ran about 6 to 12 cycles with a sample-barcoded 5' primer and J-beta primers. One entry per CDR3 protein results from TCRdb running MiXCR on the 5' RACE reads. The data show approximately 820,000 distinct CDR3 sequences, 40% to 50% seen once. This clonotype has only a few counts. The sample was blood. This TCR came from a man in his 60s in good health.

CDR3 residues: CASSLNSGGINEQYF. CDR3 in DNA: TGTGCCAGCAGCTTGAATAGCGGGGGTATAAACGAGCAGTACTTC. The chain uses TRBV7-8 and TRBJ2-7; 9 bases align to TRBD2. CDR3 length equals 15 residues. Per germline, CDR1 SGHVS and CDR2 FQNEAQ. After removal of 3 bases from V and 5 bases from J, the junction contained 8 bases not matched to a gene.